The 27 T cell receptor beta chains below come from one sample, sequenced in a study of T-cell memory formation after mild COVID-19. TCRdb re-called the 5' RACE reads with MiXCR, one entry per CDR3 protein. The sample yields a few hundred thousand distinct CDR3 sequences, over 8.5% seen once. Sequencing was performed on PBMCs or a T cell subset sorted from them (not recorded which). Receptors originate from a man aged 18 to 29 who had mild COVID-19 (a few samples of this study predate the infection). Cell type and time point are not known.

This clonotype was observed a few times. This chain connects TRBV12-3 or TRBV12-4 to TRBJ1-3, with 7 bases identical to TRBD1. The CDR3 sequence is 13 residues long. The V and J ends lost 5 bases and 4 bases, in that order; junction bases with no gene match: 2. CDR3 bases: TGTGCCAGCAGTACGACAGGGGGAAACACCATATATTTT. Translated: CASSTTGGNTIYF.

V gene TRBV6-6 combines with J gene TRBJ1-4; D remains ambiguous. The germline CDR1 and CDR2 sequences are MNHNY and SVGAGI (reference sequence). V shed 5 bases and J shed 8 bases, with 6 bases lying between them. The CDR3 length is 11 residues. The CDR3 region is CASSPREKLFF. The CDR3 DNA is TGTGCCAGCAGTCCCCGGGAAAAACTGTTTTTT.

Here the CDR3 reads CASSLLGGPDTGELFF. CDR3 nucleotides: TGTGCCAGCAGCTTATTAGGGGGGCCGGACACCGGGGAGCTGTTTTTT. The J gene is TRBJ2-2, the V gene TRBV11-3; D may correspond to TRBD1 or TRBD2 (6 bases each). This CDR3 comprises 16 residues. Trimming cost V 2 bases and J 3 bases, with 13 bases left between them. Germline V gene lookup returns CDR1 SGHNT and CDR2 YENEEA.

V gene TRBV5-6 combines with J gene TRBJ2-7; perhaps TRBD1 as D (6 bases). Germline V lookup: CDR1 SGHDT, CDR2 YYEEEE. The CDR3 is 15 residues long. The germline V and J ends were trimmed by 5 bases and 2 bases, with 17 bases remaining between them. The CDR3 DNA follows: TGTGCCAGCAGTTTCCTCCCCCAGGGGCCCTACGAGCAGTACTTC. It is translated as CASSFLPQGPYEQYF.

The chain recombines TRBV10-3 with TRBJ2-3; TRBD1 agrees at 7 bases. There are 17 residues in the CDR3. Germline V CDR1 and CDR2: ENHRY, SYGVKD. V dropped 2 bases and J dropped 2; count of bases not matched to a gene: 10. CDR3 sequence: CAISELGQAHYTDTQYF. The CDR3 nucleotides are TGTGCCATCAGTGAGCTAGGACAGGCGCATTACACAGATACGCAGTATTTT.

This clonotype was recorded a few times. This chain connects TRBV6-1 to TRBJ1-1; no reliable D call. CDR1 MNHNS and CDR2 SASEGT come from the germline V gene. The CDR3 sequence is 15 residues long. The V end lost 0 bases, the J end lost 1 base, and 9 bases lay between the germline ends. CDR3 in amino acids: CASSEARHENTEAFF. As DNA, the CDR3 is TGTGCCAGCAGTGAAGCGAGGCACGAGAACACTGAAGCTTTCTTT.

This sequence joins TRBV20-1 and TRBJ2-5; D is unclear. Germline CDR1 reads DFQATT; CDR2 reads SNEGSKA (reference sequence). The V and J ends lost 1 base and 5 bases respectively, with 8 bases between them. This CDR3 has 12 residues. CDR3 protein: CSARGSGETQYF. The CDR3 DNA follows: TGCAGTGCTAGAGGAAGTGGTGAGACCCAGTACTTC.

J is TRBJ2-5 and V is TRBV20-1; perhaps TRBD2 as D (5 bases). The V gene's germline CDR1 is DFQATT and CDR2 SNEGSKA (reference sequence). The CDR3 is made up of 13 amino acids. V lost 4 bases and J lost 0, with 9 bases in between. Written as DNA, the CDR3 is TGCAGTGCTAACCCGGACTACCAAGAGACCCAGTACTTC. Encoded protein: CSANPDYQETQYF.

This clonotype appeared a few times. The chain links TRBV6-2 or TRBV6-3 to TRBJ2-7, with 7 nucleotides matching TRBD1. J lost 3 bases, V lost 5 bases, and 10 bases had no gene match. Per germline, CDR1 MNHEY and CDR2 SVGEGT. There are 15 residues in the CDR3. CDR3 sequence: CASSPRDRDDYEQYF. CDR3 sequence (DNA): TGTGCCAGCAGTCCCCGGGACAGAGATGACTACGAGCAGTACTTC.

V usage is TRBV4-3 and J usage is TRBJ1-5; D possibly corresponds to TRBD1 (5 bases). Germline V gives CDR1 LGHNA, CDR2 YSLEER. The CDR3 consists of 16 residues. V shed 0 bases and J shed 6 bases, with 15 bases lying between them. The CDR3 protein is CASSQDRQGMGQPQHF. The CDR3 nucleotides are TGCGCCAGCAGCCAAGATCGGCAGGGAATGGGTCAGCCCCAGCATTTT.

This clonotype has a count of ten or more. The rearrangement joins TRBV3-1 to TRBJ2-4; 15 bases align to TRBD2. The CDR3 covers 18 residues. V trimming: 9 bases; J trimming: 4 bases; junction bases outside the gene matches: 13. The germline gives CDR1 LGHDT, CDR2 YNNKEL (reference sequence). The CDR3 bases are TGTGCCAGTTCCGCCAGGACTAGCGGGGGGGCTCAAAAAAACATTCAGTACTTC. This gives the protein CASSARTSGGAQKNIQYF.

In this sample, this clonotype turned up a few times. The chain employs TRBV7-2 and TRBJ2-3; 8 nucleotides align to TRBD2. Germline lookup yields CDR1 SGHTA and CDR2 FQGNSA. V shed 5 bases, J shed 6 bases, and the junction held 7 bases outside the gene matches. The CDR3 has 14 residues. For the CDR3, the DNA is TGTGCCAGCAGCCGCCCCCCTAGCGGGGATACGCAGTATTTT. The encoded protein is CASSRPPSGDTQYF.

V gene TRBV7-2 combines with J gene TRBJ2-2, with D maybe TRBD2 (5 bases). Germline V gives CDR1 SGHTA, CDR2 FQGNSA. The CDR3 runs to 14 residues. Deletions cut 0 bases from V and 6 bases from J, with 8 bases between. The CDR3: CASSLASGAGELFF. CDR3 bases: TGTGCCAGCAGCTTAGCGTCCGGGGCCGGGGAGCTGTTTTTT. Full variable domain (rest looked up from reference TRBV7-2 and TRBJ2-2): GAGVSQSPSNKVTEKGKDVELRCDPISGHTALYWYRQSLGQGLEFLIYFQGNSAPDKSGLPSDRFSAERTGGSVSTLTIQRTQQEDSAVYLCASSLASGAGELFFGEGSRLTVL.

A few counts support this clonotype. The chain is built from TRBV3-1 and TRBJ1-2; D gene ambiguous. Germline V CDR1 and CDR2: LGHDT, YNNKEL (reference sequence). This CDR3 has 12 amino acids. V lost 8 bases and J lost 0, with 7 bases in between. The CDR3 DNA follows: TGTGCCAGCGGAAGCCCTAACTATGGCTACACCTTC. Protein: CASGSPNYGYTF.

J is TRBJ2-3 and V is TRBV4-2; tentatively, D is TRBD2 (5 bases). The CDR3 length is 15 residues. Germline CDR1 LGHNA, CDR2 YNFKEQ. Trimming cost V 0 bases and J 6 bases, with 13 bases left between them. CDR3 in amino acids: CASSQDRGLVDTQYF. CDR3 DNA sequence: TGTGCCAGCAGCCAAGATCGAGGGTTGGTGGATACGCAGTATTTT.

The rearrangement joins TRBV28 to TRBJ2-3; D not resolved. Per the germline V gene, CDR1 is MDHEN and CDR2 is SYDVKM. The CDR3 has 12 residues. Trimming shortened V by 7 bases and J by 2 bases, and 7 bases separated the two germline ends. CDR3 amino acids: CASTPDTDTQYF. CDR3 sequence (DNA): TGTGCCAGCACTCCGGACACAGATACGCAGTATTTT.

The sample holds a few counts of this clonotype. The J gene is TRBJ1-2, the V gene TRBV27, with TRBD1 matching over 8 bases. Per germline, CDR1 MNHEY and CDR2 SMNVEV (reference sequence). V shed 6 bases, J shed 2 bases, and the junction held 8 bases outside the gene matches. The length of the CDR3 is 15 residues. CDR3 nucleotides: TGTGCCAGCAGCTCAATCGGACAGGGCAACTATGGCTACACCTTC. Its translation is CASSSIGQGNYGYTF.

This clonotype was observed many times. The V call is TRBV15, the J call TRBJ2-2, with a possible D match to TRBD2 (7 bases). Germline CDR1 is LNHNV and CDR2 is YYDKDF (reference sequence). CDR3 size: 16 residues. Trimming removed 1 base at V and 5 bases at J, with 14 bases between. CDR3 nucleotides: TGTGCCACCAGCAGAGTAGGGGGAGCGGGGACCGGGGAGCTGTTTTTT. It is translated as CATSRVGGAGTGELFF.

This clonotype was seen ten or more times. The CDR3 DNA sequence: TGTGCCAGCAGCTTGAGGGGGGGAACCGGGGAGCTGTTTTTT. This codes for CASSLRGGTGELFF. V usage is TRBV7-2 and J usage is TRBJ2-2; perhaps TRBD2 as D (7 bases). Germline values: CDR1 SGHTA, CDR2 FQGNSA. V dropped 3 bases and J dropped 5 bases, with 10 bases sitting between them. The CDR3 covers 14 residues. The entire variable domain, with the rest obtained from reference TRBV7-2 and TRBJ2-2, is as follows: GAGVSQSPSNKVTEKGKDVELRCDPISGHTALYWYRQSLGQGLEFLIYFQGNSAPDKSGLPSDRFSAERTGGSVSTLTIQRTQQEDSAVYLCASSLRGGTGELFFGEGSRLTVL.

This clonotype was seen ten or more times. The rearrangement joins TRBV27 to TRBJ1-2; D is perhaps TRBD1 (5 bases). Germline values: CDR1 MNHEY, CDR2 SMNVEV (reference sequence). The CDR3 is 14 residues long. V lost 1 base to trimming and J lost 6 bases, with 12 bases between them. DNA of the CDR3: TGTGCCAGCAGTTTATTAGGTCAGGGAGATGGCTACACCTTC. This sequence encodes CASSLLGQGDGYTF.

This clonotype has at least ten counts. The chain joins TRBV5-1 to TRBJ2-1; 8 bases line up with TRBD1. The germline V gene encodes CDR1 SGHRS and CDR2 YFSETQ. This CDR3 region has 15 residues. J was trimmed by 4 bases and V by 4 bases; bases with no gene match: 7. Written as DNA, the CDR3 is TGCGCCAGCAGCCGAGGACAGGGATTATACAATGAGCAGTTCTTC. Encoded protein: CASSRGQGLYNEQFF.

The J gene is TRBJ1-6, the V gene TRBV12-3 or TRBV12-4; the D gene is possibly TRBD1 (6 bases). The length of the CDR3 is 15 residues. The ends were cut back, 5 bases at V and 10 bases at J, with 18 bases in the middle. The CDR3 DNA sequence: TGTGCCAGCAGTCTCGATTGGGGGGCAGGATCACCCCTCCACTTT. It translates to CASSLDWGAGSPLHF.

This clonotype was detected many times. The rearrangement uses TRBV7-3 and TRBJ2-3; D call uncertain. V lost 5 bases and J 0 bases, leaving 9 bases between the germline ends. Germline V lookup: CDR1 SGHTA, CDR2 FQGTGA. This CDR3 spans 14 amino acids. DNA of the CDR3: TGTGCCAGCAGCCCCCTAGGGAGCACAGATACGCAGTATTTT. It yields the protein CASSPLGSTDTQYF.

The chain links TRBV7-3 to TRBJ2-3; D possibly corresponds to TRBD1 (6 bases). The germline V gene has CDR1 SGHTA and CDR2 FQGTGA. V dropped 5 bases and J dropped 2 bases, with 20 bases sitting between them. The CDR3 is 17 amino acids. The CDR3 protein is CASSQGSGGGYTDTQYF. CDR3 nucleotide sequence: TGTGCCAGCAGCCAGGGGAGTGGGGGTGGCTACACAGATACGCAGTATTTT. Together with reference TRBV7-3 and TRBJ2-3, the CDR3 gives the full variable domain: GAGVSQTPSNKVTEKGKYVELRCDPISGHTALYWYRQSLGQGPEFLIYFQGTGAADDSGLPNDRFFAVRPEGSVSTLKIQRTERGDSAVYLCASSQGSGGGYTDTQYFGPGTRLTVL.

In its sample, this clonotype was seen a few times. The chain links TRBV7-2 to TRBJ2-3, with 14 bases matching TRBD2. The CDR3 covers 16 residues. The germline CDR1 and CDR2 sequences are SGHTA and FQGNSA. Trimming took 5 bases from V and 6 from J; bases not matched to a gene: 7. Here the CDR3 reads CASSRRTSGGPDTQYF. Written as DNA, the CDR3 is TGTGCCAGCAGCCGTCGGACTAGCGGGGGGCCTGATACGCAGTATTTT.

This clonotype occurred many times. This chain uses TRBV29-1 with TRBJ1-1, with D possibly being TRBD1 (5 bases). The V gene lost 1 base and the J gene lost 2 bases, with 8 bases spanning the gap. The CDR3 is 13 amino acids. The germline V gene has CDR1 SQVTM and CDR2 ANQGSEA. The CDR3 is CSVEGQGNTEAFF. The DNA for the CDR3 is TGCAGCGTTGAAGGGCAGGGCAACACTGAAGCTTTCTTT.

The chain combines TRBV11-3 with TRBJ1-2; D is unresolved. CDR1 is SGHNT and CDR2 is YENEEA in the germline V gene. V lost 2 bases to trimming and J lost 4 bases, with 8 bases between them. CDR3 length equals 13 residues. The CDR3 reads CASSLNGIYGYTF. CDR3 sequence (DNA): TGTGCCAGCAGCTTAAACGGAATCTATGGCTACACCTTC.